This T cell receptor (beta chain) was sequenced for a study of blood T cell repertoires in COVID-19. Sequencing was performed with immunoSEQ multiplex PCR; in TCRdb, only in-frame clones are kept and a portion is missing. This sample carries approximately 280,000 clones, around nine tenths of them seen once, and the ten largest clones take less than 3%. CDR1 is SQVTM, CDR2 ANQGSEA, per germline. The CDR3 has 14 residues. V was cut by 7 bases and J by 4 bases, with 17 bases left in between. The gene calls are TRBV29-1 and TRBJ2-1; TRBD2 is a possible D gene (6 bases). The source is a woman between 18 and 30 years old who had recovered from COVID-19. Material for sequencing was PBMCs or T cells enriched from blood (not recorded which). The CDR3 DNA reads as TGCAGCGCCTCTAGGAGGGAGAGGTACAATGAGCAGTTCTTC. This encodes CSASRRERYNEQFF.